This TCR beta chain was captured by sequencing in a study of long-term antiretroviral therapy in people with HIV. Each specimen consisted of roughly 1-10 million cryopreserved PBMC prior to extraction of DNA. Trimming stripped 10 bases from V and 4 bases from J, with 10 bases between. CDR1 is ENHRY and CDR2 is SYGVKD in the germline V gene. CDR3 length: 11 amino acids. Runs used v3.0 of the immunoSEQ assay and were done at survey level. Sequencing set out to capture about 35,000-55,000 T-cell genomes per sample. Data came from immunoSEQ multiplex PCR; TCRdb stores just in-frame clones and leaves some out. The sample yields tens of thousands of clones, 75% to 85% seen once.

The V call is TRBV10-3, the J call TRBJ1-1; D gene ambiguous. The sequences come from unsorted PBMCs, collected 0.3 years after starting antiretroviral therapy. The sequence was collected from a man aged 18-30 years with HIV. The DNA of the CDR3 is TGTGCCAGCCACACGACCACTGAAGCTTTCTTT. This gives the protein CASHTTTEAFF.